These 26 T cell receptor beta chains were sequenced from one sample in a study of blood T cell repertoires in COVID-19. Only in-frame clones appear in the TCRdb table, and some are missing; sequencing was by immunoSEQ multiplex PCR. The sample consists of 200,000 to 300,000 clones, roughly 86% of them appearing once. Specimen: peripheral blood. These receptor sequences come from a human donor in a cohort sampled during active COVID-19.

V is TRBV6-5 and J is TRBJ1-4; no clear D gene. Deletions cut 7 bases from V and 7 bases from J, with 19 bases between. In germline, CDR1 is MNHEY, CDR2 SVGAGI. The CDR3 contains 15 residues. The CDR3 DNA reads TGTGCCAGCATGAATGATCAGAGGGCCGTTGAAAAACTGTTTTTT. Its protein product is CASMNDQRAVEKLFF.

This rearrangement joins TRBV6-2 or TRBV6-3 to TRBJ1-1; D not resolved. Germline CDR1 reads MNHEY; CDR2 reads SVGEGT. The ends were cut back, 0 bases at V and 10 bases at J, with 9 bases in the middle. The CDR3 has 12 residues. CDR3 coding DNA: TGTGCCAGCAGTTACTCTAGACTATCAGCTTTCTTT. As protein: CASSYSRLSAFF.

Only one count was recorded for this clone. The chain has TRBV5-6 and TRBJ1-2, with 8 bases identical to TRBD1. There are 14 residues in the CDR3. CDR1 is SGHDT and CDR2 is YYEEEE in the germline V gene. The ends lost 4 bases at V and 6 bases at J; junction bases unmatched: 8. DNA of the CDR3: TGTGCCAGCAGCCCGGAGGACAGGGAGGATGGCTACACCTTC. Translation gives CASSPEDREDGYTF.

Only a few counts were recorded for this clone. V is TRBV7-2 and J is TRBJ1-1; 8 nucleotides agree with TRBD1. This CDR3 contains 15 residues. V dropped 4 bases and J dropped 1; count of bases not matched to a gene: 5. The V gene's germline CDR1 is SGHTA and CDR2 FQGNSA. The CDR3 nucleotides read TGTGCCAGCAGCTCTCAGGGGGCTGGGAACACTGAAGCTTTCTTT. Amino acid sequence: CASSSQGAGNTEAFF.

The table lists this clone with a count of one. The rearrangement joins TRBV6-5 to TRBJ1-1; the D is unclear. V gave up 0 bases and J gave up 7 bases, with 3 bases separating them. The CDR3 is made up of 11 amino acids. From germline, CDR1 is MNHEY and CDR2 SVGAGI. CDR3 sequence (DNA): TGTGCCAGCAGTTACTCTAATGAAGCTTTCTTT. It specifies CASSYSNEAFF.

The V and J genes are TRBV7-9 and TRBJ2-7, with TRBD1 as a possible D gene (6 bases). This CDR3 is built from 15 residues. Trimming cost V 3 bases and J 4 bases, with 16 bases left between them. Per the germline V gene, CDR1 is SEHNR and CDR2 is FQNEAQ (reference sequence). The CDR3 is CASSFRSRGGYEQYF. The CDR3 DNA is TGTGCCAGCAGCTTTCGTTCCAGGGGCGGTTACGAGCAGTACTTC.

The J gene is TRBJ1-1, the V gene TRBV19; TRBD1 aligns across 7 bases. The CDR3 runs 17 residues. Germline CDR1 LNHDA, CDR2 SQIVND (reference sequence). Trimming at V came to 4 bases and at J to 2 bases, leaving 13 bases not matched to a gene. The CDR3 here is CASSTGQRIEKNTEAFF. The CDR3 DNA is TGTGCCAGTAGTACGGGACAGAGGATAGAGAAAAACACTGAAGCTTTCTTT.

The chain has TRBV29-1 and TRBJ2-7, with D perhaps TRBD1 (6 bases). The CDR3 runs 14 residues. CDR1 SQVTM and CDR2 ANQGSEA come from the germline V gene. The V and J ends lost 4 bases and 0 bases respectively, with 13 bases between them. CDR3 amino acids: CSVVTGHSSYEQYF. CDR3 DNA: TGCAGCGTTGTCACGGGACACAGCTCCTACGAGCAGTACTTC.

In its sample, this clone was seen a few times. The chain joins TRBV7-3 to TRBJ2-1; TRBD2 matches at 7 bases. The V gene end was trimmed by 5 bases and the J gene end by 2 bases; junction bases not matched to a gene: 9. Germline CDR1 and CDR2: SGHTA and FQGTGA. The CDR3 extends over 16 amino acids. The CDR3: CASSHDGLAAYNEQFF. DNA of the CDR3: TGTGCCAGCAGCCACGACGGGCTAGCGGCCTACAATGAGCAGTTCTTC. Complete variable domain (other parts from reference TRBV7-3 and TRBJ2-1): GAGVSQTPSNKVTEKGKYVELRCDPISGHTALYWYRQSLGQGPEFLIYFQGTGAADDSGLPNDRFFAVRPEGSVSTLKIQRTERGDSAVYLCASSHDGLAAYNEQFFGPGTRLTVL.

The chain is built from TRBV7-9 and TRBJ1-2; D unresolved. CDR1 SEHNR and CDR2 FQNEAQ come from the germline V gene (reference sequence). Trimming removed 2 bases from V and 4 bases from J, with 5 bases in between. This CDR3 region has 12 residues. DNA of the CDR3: TGTGCCAGCAGCTTAACGGGCTATGGCTACACCTTC. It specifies CASSLTGYGYTF.

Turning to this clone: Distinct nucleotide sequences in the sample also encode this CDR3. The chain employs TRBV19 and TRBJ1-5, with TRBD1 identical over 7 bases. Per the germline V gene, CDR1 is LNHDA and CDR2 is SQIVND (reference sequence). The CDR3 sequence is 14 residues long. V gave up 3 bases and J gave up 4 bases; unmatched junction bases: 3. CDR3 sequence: CASSIDRDNQPQHF. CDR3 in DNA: TGTGCCAGTAGTATCGACAGGGATAATCAGCCCCAGCATTTT.

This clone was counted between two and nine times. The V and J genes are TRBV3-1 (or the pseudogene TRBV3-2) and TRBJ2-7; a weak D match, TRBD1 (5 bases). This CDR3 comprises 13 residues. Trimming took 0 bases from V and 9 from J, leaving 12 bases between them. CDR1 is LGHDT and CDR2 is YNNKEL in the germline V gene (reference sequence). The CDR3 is CASSQEVRAGQYF. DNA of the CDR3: TGTGCCAGCAGCCAAGAGGTCAGGGCAGGGCAGTACTTC.

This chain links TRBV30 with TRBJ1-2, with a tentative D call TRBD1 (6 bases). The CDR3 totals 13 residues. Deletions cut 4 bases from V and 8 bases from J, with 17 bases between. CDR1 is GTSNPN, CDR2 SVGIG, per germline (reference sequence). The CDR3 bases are TGTGCCTGGACTCCGGGACGGGACATCGGCTACACCTTC. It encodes CAWTPGRDIGYTF. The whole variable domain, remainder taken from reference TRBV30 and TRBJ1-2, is SQTIHQWPATLVQPVGSPLSLECTVEGTSNPNLYWYRQAAGRGLQLLFYSVGIGQISSEVPQNLSASRPQDRQFILSSKKLLLSDSGFYLCAWTPGRDIGYTFGSGTRLTVV.

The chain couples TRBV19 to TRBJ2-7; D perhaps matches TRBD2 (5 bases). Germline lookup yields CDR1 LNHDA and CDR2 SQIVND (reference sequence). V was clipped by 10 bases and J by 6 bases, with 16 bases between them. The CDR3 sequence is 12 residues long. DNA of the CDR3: TGTGCCACCATCTCTGAGGGTTTCGAGCAGTACTTC. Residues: CATISEGFEQYF. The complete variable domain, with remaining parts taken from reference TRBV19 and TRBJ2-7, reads DGGITQSPKYLFRKEGQNVTLSCEQNLNHDAMYWYRQDPGQGLRLIYYSQIVNDFQKGDIAEGYSVSREKKESFPLTVTSAQKNPTAFYLCATISEGFEQYFGPGTRLTVT.

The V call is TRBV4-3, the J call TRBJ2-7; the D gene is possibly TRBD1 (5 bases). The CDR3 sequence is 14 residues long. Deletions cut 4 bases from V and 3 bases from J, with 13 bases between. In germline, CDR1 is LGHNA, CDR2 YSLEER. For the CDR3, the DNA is TGCGCCAGCAGCCGATCGACAGAGCACTACGAGCAGTACTTC. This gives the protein CASSRSTEHYEQYF.

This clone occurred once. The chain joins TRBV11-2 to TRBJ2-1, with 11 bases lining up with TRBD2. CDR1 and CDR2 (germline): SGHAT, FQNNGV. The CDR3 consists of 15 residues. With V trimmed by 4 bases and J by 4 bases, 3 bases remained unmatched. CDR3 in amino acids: CASSSLAGVYNEQFF. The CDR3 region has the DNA TGTGCCAGCAGCTCACTAGCGGGGGTGTACAATGAGCAGTTCTTC. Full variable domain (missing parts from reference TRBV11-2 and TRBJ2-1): EAGVAQSPRYKIIEKRQSVAFWCNPISGHATLYWYQQILGQGPKLLIQFQNNGVVDDSQLPKDRFSAERLKGVDSTLKIQPAKLEDSAVYLCASSSLAGVYNEQFFGPGTRLTVL.

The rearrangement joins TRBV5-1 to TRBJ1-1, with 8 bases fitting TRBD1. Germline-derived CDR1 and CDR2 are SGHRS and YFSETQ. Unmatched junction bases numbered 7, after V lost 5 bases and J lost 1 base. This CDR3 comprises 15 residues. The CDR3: CASSRRTGTNTEAFF. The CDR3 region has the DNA TGCGCCAGCAGTCGTAGGACAGGGACGAACACTGAAGCTTTCTTT.

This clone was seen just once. The CDR3: CASSPRQGPTEAFF. DNA of the CDR3: TGCGCCAGCAGCCCGAGACAGGGGCCCACTGAAGCTTTCTTT. This chain uses TRBV4-3 with TRBJ1-1; TRBD1 matches 8 bases. After removal of 4 bases from V and 4 bases from J, the junction contained 5 bases not matched to a gene. CDR1 and CDR2 (germline): LGHNA, YSLEER. This CDR3 contains 14 residues.

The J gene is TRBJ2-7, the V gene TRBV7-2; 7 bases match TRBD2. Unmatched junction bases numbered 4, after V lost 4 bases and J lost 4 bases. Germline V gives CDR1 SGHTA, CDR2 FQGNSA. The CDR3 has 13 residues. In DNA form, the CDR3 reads TGTGCCAGCAGCTCCTCGCGGGGGTACGAGCAGTACTTC. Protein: CASSSSRGYEQYF.

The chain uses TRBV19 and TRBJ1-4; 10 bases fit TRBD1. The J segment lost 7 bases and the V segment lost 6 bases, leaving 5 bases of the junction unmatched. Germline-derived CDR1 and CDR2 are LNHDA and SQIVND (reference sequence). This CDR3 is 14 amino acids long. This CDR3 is CASSTRDRGEKLFF. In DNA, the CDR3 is TGTGCCAGTAGCACCCGGGACAGGGGTGAAAAACTGTTTTTT.

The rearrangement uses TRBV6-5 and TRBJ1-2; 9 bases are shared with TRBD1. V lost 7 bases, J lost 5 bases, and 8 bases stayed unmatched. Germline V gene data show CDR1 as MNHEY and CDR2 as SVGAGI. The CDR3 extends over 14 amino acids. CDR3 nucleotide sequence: TGTGCCAGCACCGTGGACAGGGGAACATATGGCTACACCTTC. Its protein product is CASTVDRGTYGYTF.

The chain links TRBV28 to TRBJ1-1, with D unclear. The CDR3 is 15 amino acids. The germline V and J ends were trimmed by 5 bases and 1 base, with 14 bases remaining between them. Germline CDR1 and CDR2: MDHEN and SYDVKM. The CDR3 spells CASSPRQLGNTEAFF. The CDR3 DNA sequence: TGTGCCAGCAGTCCCAGACAACTTGGGAACACTGAAGCTTTCTTT.

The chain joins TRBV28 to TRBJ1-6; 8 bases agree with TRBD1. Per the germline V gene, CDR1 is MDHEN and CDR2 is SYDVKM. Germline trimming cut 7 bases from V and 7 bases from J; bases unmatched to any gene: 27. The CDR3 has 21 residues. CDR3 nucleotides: TGTGCCAGCACGAGTTTACATCAGGTGTGGCGAGGGGACAGGAGAAATTCACCCCTCCACTTT. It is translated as CASTSLHQVWRGDRRNSPLHF.

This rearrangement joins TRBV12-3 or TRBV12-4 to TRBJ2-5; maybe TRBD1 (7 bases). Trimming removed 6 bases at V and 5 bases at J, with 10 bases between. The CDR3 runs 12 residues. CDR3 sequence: CASSPGGETQYF. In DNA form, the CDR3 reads TGTGCCAGCAGCCCAGGGGGGGAGACCCAGTACTTC.

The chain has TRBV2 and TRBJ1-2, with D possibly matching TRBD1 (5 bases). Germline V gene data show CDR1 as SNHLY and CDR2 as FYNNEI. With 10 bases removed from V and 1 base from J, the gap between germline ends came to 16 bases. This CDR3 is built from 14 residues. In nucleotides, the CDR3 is TGTGCCACCAAAACGGGGGACCTTAACTATGGCTACACCTTC. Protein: CATKTGDLNYGYTF. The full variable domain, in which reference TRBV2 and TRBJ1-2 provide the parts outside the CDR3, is EPEVTQTPSHQVTQMGQEVILRCVPISNHLYFYWYRQILGQKVEFLVSFYNNEISEKSEIFDDQFSVERPDGSNFTLKIRSTKLEDSAMYFCATKTGDLNYGYTFGSGTRLTVV.

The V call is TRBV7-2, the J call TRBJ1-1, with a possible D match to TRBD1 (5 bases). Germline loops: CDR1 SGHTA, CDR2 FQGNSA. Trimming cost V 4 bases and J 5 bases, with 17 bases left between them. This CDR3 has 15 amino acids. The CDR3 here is CASSSQGTAGTEAFF. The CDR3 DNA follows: TGTGCCAGCAGCTCTCAAGGGACCGCGGGGACTGAAGCTTTCTTT.